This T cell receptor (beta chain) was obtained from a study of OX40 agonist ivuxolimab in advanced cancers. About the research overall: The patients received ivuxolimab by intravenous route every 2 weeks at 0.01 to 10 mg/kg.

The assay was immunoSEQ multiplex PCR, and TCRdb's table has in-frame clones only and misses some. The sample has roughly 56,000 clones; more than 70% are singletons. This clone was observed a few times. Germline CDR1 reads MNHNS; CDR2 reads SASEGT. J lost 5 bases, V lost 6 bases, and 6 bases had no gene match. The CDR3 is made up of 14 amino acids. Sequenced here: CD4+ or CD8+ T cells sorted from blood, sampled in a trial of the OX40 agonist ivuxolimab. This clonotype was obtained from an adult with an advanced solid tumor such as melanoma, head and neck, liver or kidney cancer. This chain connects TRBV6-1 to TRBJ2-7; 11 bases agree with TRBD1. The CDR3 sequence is CASRSRTGGNEQYF. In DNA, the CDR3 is TGTGCCAGCAGGTCAAGGACAGGGGGCAACGAGCAGTACTTC.